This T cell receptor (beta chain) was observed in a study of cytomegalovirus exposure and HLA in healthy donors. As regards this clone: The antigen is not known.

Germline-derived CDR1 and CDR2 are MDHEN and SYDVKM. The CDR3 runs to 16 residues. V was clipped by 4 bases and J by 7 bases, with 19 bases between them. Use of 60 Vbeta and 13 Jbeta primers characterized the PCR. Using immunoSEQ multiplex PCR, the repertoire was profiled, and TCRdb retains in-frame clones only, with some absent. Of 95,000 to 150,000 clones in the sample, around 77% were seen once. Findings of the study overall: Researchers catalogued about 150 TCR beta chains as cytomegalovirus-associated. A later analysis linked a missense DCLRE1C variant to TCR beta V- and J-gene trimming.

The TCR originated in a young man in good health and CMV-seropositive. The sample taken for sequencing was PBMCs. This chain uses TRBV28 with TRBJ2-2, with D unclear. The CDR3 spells CASSSDQLQRGGELFF. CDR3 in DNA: TGTGCCAGCAGTTCCGACCAACTGCAACGAGGCGGGGAGCTGTTTTTT.